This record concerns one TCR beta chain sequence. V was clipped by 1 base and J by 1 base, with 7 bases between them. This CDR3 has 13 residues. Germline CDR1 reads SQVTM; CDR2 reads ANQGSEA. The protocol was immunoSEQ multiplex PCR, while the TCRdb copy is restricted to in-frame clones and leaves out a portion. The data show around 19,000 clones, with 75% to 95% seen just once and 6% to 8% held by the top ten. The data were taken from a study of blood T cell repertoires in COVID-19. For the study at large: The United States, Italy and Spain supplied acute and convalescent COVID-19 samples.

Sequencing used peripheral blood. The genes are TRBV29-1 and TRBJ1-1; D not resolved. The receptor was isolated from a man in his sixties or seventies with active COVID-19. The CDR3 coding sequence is TGCAGCGTTGAAGTCAGAAAGAACACTGAAGCTTTCTTT. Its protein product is CSVEVRKNTEAFF.